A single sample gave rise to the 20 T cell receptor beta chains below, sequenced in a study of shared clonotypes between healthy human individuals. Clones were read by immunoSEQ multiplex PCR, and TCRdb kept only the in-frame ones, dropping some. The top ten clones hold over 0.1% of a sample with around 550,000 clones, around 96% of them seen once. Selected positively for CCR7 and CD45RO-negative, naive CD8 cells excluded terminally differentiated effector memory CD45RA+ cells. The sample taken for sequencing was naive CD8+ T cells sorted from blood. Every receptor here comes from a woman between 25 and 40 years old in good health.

Here the CDR3 reads CASSTTGTAGTGELFF. The CDR3 DNA follows: TGTGCCAGCTCTACCACCGGGACAGCGGGGACCGGGGAGCTGTTTTTT. The chain employs TRBV18 and TRBJ2-2; D might be TRBD1 or TRBD2, each matching 7 bases. Germline V gene data show CDR1 as KGHSH and CDR2 as LQKENI. Trimming stripped 6 bases from V and 5 bases from J, with 19 bases between. The CDR3 covers 16 residues.

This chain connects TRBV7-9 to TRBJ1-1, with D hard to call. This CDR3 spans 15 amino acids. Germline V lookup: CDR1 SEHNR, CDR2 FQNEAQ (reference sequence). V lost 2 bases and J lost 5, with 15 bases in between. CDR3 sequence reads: CASSLLDWISTEAFF. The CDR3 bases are TGTGCCAGCAGCTTACTCGACTGGATCAGTACTGAAGCTTTCTTT.

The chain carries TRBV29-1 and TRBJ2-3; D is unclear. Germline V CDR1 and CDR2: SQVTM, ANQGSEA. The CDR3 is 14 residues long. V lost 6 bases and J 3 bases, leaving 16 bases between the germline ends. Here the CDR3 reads CSVVPAAPTDTQYF. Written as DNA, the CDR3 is TGCAGCGTCGTTCCGGCGGCTCCAACAGATACGCAGTATTTT.

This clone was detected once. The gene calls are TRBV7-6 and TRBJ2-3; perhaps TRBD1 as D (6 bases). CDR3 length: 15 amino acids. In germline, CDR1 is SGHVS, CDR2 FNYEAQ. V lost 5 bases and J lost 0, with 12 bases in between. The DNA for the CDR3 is TGTGCCAGCAGCCCTACAGGGCTCAGCACAGATACGCAGTATTTT. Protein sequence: CASSPTGLSTDTQYF.

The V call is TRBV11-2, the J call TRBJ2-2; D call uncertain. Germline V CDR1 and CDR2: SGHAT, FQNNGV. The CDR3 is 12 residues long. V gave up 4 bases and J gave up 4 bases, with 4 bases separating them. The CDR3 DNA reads TGTGCCAGCAGCTATCGCACCGGGGAGCTGTTTTTT. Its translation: CASSYRTGELFF.

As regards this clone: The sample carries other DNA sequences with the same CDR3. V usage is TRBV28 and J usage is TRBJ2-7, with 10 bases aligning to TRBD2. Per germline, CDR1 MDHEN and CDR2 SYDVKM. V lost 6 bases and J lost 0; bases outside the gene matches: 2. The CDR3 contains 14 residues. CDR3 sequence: CASSLAGDSYEQYF. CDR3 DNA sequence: TGTGCCAGCAGCCTAGCGGGAGACTCCTACGAGCAGTACTTC.

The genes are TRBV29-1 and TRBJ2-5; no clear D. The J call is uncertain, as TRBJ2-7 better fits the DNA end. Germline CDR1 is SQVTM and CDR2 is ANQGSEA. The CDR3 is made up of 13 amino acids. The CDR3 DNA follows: TGCAGCGTTGTACTCCTGAACACCTACGAGCAGTACTTC. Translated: CSVVLLNTYEQYF.

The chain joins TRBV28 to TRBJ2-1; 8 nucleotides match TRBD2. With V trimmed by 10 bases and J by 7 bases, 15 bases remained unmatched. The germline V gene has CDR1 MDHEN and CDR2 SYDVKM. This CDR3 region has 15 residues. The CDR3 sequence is CATLPGTSDYNEQFF. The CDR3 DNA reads TGTGCCACCCTTCCCGGGACTAGTGATTATAATGAGCAGTTCTTC. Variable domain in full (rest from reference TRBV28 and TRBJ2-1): DVKVTQSSRYLVKRTGEKVFLECVQDMDHENMFWYRQDPGLGLRLIYFSYDVKMKEKGDIPEGYSVSREKKERFSLILESASTNQTSMYLCATLPGTSDYNEQFFGPGTRLTVL.

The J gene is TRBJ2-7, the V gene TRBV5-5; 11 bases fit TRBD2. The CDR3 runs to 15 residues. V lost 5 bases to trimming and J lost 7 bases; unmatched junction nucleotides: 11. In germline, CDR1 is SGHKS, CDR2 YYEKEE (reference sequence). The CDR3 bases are TGTGCCAGCAGACTCGGAACTAGCGGGAGTTTTGAGCAGTACTTC. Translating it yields CASRLGTSGSFEQYF.

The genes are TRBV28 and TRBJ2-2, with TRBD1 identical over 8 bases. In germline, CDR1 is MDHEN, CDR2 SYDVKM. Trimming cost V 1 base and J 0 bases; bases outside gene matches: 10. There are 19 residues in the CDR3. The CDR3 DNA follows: TGTGCCAGCAGTTTATCCCGACAGGGGCCCCGGCCGAACACCGGGGAGCTGTTTTTT. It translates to CASSLSRQGPRPNTGELFF.

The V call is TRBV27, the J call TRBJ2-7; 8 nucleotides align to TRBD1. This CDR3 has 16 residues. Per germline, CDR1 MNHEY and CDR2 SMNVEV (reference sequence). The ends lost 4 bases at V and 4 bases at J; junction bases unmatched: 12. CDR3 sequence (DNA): TGTGCCAGCAGTTCCCGGACAGGGATCGCGCGGTACGAGCAGTACTTC. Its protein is CASSSRTGIARYEQYF.

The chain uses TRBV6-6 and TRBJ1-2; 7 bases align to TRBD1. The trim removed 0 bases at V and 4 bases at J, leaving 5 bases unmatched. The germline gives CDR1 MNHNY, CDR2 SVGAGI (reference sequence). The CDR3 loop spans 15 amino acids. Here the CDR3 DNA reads TGTGCCAGCAGTTACTCCCCACAGGGGACCTATGGCTACACCTTC. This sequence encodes CASSYSPQGTYGYTF.

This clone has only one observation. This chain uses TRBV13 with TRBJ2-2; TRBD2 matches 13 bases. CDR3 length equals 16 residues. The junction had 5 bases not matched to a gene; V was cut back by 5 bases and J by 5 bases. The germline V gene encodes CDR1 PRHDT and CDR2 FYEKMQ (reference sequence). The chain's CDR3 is CASSPTGLAGTGELFF. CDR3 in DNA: TGTGCCAGCAGCCCTACGGGACTAGCGGGAACCGGGGAGCTGTTTTTT.

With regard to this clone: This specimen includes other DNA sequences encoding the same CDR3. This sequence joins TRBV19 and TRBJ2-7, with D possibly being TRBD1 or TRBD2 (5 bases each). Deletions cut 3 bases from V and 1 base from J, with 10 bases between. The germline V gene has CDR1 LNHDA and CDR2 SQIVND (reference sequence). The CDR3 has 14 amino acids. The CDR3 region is CASSIVGTSYEQYF. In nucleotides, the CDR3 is TGTGCCAGTAGTATTGTGGGGACGTCCTACGAGCAGTACTTC.

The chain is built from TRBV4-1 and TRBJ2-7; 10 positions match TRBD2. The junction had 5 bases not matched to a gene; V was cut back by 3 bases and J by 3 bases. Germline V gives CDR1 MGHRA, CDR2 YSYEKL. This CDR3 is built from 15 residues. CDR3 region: CASSHRTSGNYEQYF. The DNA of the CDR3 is TGCGCCAGCAGCCATAGGACTAGCGGAAACTACGAGCAGTACTTC.

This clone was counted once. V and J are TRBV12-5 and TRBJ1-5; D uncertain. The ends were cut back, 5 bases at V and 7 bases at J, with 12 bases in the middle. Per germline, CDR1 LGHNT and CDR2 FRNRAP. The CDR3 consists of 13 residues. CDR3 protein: CASGPYGLQPQHF. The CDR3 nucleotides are TGTGCTAGTGGTCCCTACGGCCTACAGCCCCAGCATTTT. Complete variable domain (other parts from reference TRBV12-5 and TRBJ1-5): DARVTQTPRHKVTEMGQEVTMRCQPILGHNTVFWYRQTMMQGLELLAYFRNRAPLDDSGMPKDRFSAEMPDATLATLKIQPSEPRDSAVYFCASGPYGLQPQHFGDGTRLSIL.

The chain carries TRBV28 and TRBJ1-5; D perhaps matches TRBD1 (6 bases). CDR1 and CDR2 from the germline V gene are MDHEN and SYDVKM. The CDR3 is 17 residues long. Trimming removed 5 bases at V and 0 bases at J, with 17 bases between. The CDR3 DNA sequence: TGTGCCAGCAGTGTCTCCGGGACACAATATAGCAATCAGCCCCAGCATTTT. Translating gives CASSVSGTQYSNQPQHF.

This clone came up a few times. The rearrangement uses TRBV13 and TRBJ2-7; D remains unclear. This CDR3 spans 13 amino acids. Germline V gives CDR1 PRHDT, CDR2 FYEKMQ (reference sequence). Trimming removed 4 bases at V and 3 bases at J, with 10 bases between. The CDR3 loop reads CASSSTVHYEQYF. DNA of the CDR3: TGTGCCAGCAGCTCGACCGTGCACTACGAGCAGTACTTC.

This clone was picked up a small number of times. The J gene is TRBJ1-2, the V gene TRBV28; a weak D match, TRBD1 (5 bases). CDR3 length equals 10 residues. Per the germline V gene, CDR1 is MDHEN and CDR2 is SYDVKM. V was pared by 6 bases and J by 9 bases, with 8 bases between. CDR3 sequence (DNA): TGTGCCAGCAGGCGGGGCAGCTACACCTTC. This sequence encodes CASRRGSYTF.

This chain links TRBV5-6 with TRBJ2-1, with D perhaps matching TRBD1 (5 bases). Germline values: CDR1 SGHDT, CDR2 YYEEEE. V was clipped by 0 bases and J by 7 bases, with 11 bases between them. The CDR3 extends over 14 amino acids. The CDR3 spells CASSLGSGWNEQFF. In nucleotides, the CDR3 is TGTGCCAGCAGCTTGGGGTCAGGGTGGAATGAGCAGTTCTTC.